What follows are 18 T cell receptor beta chains derived from one specimen sequenced in a study of cytomegalovirus exposure and HLA in healthy donors. PCR employed 60 Vbeta and 13 Jbeta primers. Assay: immunoSEQ multiplex PCR; the TCRdb copy retains only in-frame clones and omits some. The table includes under 150,000 clones, roughly 79% detected once. The sequenced sample consisted of PBMCs. The receptors here all came from a boy aged 2 to 10 in good health and CMV-seronegative.

This clone has just a few counts. CDR3 residues: CASSEAVGSGGEQFF. The CDR3 DNA sequence: TGTGCCAGCAGTGAAGCGGTCGGTAGCGGGGGTGAGCAGTTCTTC. This chain links TRBV6-1 with TRBJ2-1; the match to TRBD2 covers 9 bases. Per germline, CDR1 MNHNS and CDR2 SASEGT. The length of the CDR3 is 15 residues. Trimming took 0 bases from V and 9 from J; bases not matched to a gene: 6.

The chain couples TRBV11-2 to TRBJ1-1; D may be TRBD1 (5 bases). V lost 2 bases, J lost 4 bases, and 14 bases lay in between. Germline-derived CDR1 and CDR2 are SGHAT and FQNNGV. The length of the CDR3 is 15 residues. In nucleotides, the CDR3 is TGTGCCAGCAGCTTACGAGGGGCCGGGGGCACTGAAGCTTTCTTT. Encoded protein: CASSLRGAGGTEAFF.

The gene calls are TRBV11-2 and TRBJ2-3; 10 bases match TRBD2. The V and J ends lost 3 bases and 6 bases, in that order; junction bases with no gene match: 6. The CDR3 is 15 residues long. Germline CDR1 and CDR2: SGHAT and FQNNGV. CDR3 residues: CASSLSGRVRDTQYF. The CDR3 nucleotides are TGTGCCAGCAGCTTGAGCGGGAGGGTCAGGGATACGCAGTATTTT.

The gene calls are TRBV7-2 and TRBJ1-4; no clear D. Germline V gives CDR1 SGHTA, CDR2 FQGNSA. Trimming removed 1 base at V and 0 bases at J, with 15 bases between. The CDR3 is made up of 18 amino acids. This chain's CDR3 is CASSLGVGGVATNEKLFF. The DNA for the CDR3 is TGTGCCAGCAGCTTAGGAGTGGGCGGGGTCGCAACTAATGAAAAACTGTTTTTT.

The chain's CDR3 is CASGPRGSGGYTF. In DNA, the CDR3 is TGTGCCAGCGGACCCAGGGGTAGTGGTGGCTACACCTTC. The chain links TRBV5-4 to TRBJ1-2; TRBD1 is a possible D gene (6 bases). The CDR3 length is 13 residues. Germline assignment: CDR1 SGHNT and CDR2 YYREEE (reference sequence). The V end lost 7 bases, the J end lost 7 bases, and 17 bases lay between the germline ends.

The chain uses TRBV11-2 and TRBJ1-2, with D uncertain. The germline gives CDR1 SGHAT, CDR2 FQNNGV. CDR3 length: 16 residues. Trimming left V 4 bases short and J 8 bases short, with 23 bases between. This CDR3 is CASSSSTGSRSYGYTF. For the CDR3, the DNA is TGTGCCAGCAGCTCCTCCACCGGGAGCCGGTCTTACGGCTACACCTTC.

This chain uses TRBV19 with TRBJ2-4; D is possibly TRBD1 (6 bases). V was clipped by 6 bases and J by 0 bases, with 12 bases between them. The CDR3 contains 15 residues. From germline, CDR1 is LNHDA and CDR2 SQIVND (reference sequence). CDR3 in amino acids: CASSRTVLAKNIQYF. CDR3 in DNA: TGTGCCAGTAGCCGGACAGTACTAGCCAAAAACATTCAGTACTTC.

This clone was found a few times. The chain uses TRBV9 and TRBJ1-1, with D possibly TRBD1 on 5 matching bases. Trimming stripped 4 bases from V and 2 bases from J, with 12 bases between. Per the germline V gene, CDR1 is SGDLS and CDR2 is YYNGEE. This CDR3 contains 14 residues. The CDR3 DNA is TGTGCCAGCAGCCGGGGGGGGATTAACACTGAAGCTTTCTTT. Its protein is CASSRGGINTEAFF.

This clone was observed a few times. The J gene is TRBJ1-2, the V gene TRBV9; D possibly corresponds to TRBD1 (6 bases). Germline loops: CDR1 SGDLS, CDR2 YYNGEE. The CDR3 covers 13 residues. V lost 4 bases, J lost 8 bases, and 15 bases lay in between. CDR3 DNA sequence: TGTGCCAGCAGCTTCAACAGGGATTCCGGCTACACCTTC. Translation: CASSFNRDSGYTF.

The chain has TRBV15 and TRBJ2-3, with D maybe TRBD1 (5 bases). Trimming removed 11 bases at V and 0 bases at J, with 18 bases between. The germline V gene has CDR1 LNHNV and CDR2 YYDKDF (reference sequence). The CDR3 length is 15 residues. The CDR3 region is CAASPAAGSTDTQYF. As DNA, the CDR3 is TGTGCCGCCTCCCCGGCGGCAGGGAGCACAGATACGCAGTATTTT.

The chain carries TRBV6-5 and TRBJ2-3; TRBD2 matches 7 bases. Germline CDR1 and CDR2: MNHEY and SVGAGI. The trim removed 7 bases at V and 3 bases at J, leaving 10 bases unmatched. The CDR3 covers 15 residues. As DNA, the CDR3 is TGTGCCAGCACCCCCCGTGGGGGGGTAACAGATACGCAGTATTTT. Translating gives CASTPRGGVTDTQYF.

V gene TRBV2 combines with J gene TRBJ2-1; 11 bases are a match to TRBD2. CDR1 and CDR2 (germline): SNHLY, FYNNEI. The CDR3 contains 15 residues. V lost 3 bases and J lost 5; bases outside the gene matches: 3. The CDR3 DNA reads TGTGCCAGCAGTGATGTACTAGCGGGGGACAATGAGCAGTTCTTC. Amino acids: CASSDVLAGDNEQFF.

Written as DNA, the CDR3 is TGTGCCAGCAGCCACACTAGCGGGACCCAAGAGACCCAGTACTTC. It is translated as CASSHTSGTQETQYF. The chain recombines TRBV14 with TRBJ2-5; 10 nucleotides match TRBD2. The CDR3 is made up of 15 amino acids. V was clipped by 3 bases and J by 1 base; unmatched bases: 2. Germline V gene data show CDR1 as SGHDN and CDR2 as FVKESK.

The chain carries TRBV4-2 and TRBJ1-3; 9 bases are a match to TRBD1. This CDR3 spans 19 amino acids. The germline V gene has CDR1 LGHNA and CDR2 YNFKEQ. Trimming at V came to 2 bases and at J to 4 bases, leaving 15 bases not matched to a gene. The CDR3 DNA reads TGTGCCAGCAGCCAAATCCCGGGACAGGGTACCACTGGCGGAAACACCATATATTTT. Protein product: CASSQIPGQGTTGGNTIYF.

The V and J genes are TRBV10-3 and TRBJ1-5; no clear D. Germline V gene data show CDR1 as ENHRY and CDR2 as SYGVKD. V was trimmed by 0 bases and J by 11 bases, leaving 8 bases between them. This CDR3 has 12 residues. The CDR3 DNA is TGTGCCATCAGTGAGTCGGGAGAGGCCCAGCATTTT. Translating it yields CAISESGEAQHF.

The chain recombines TRBV7-2 with TRBJ2-1; TRBD2 is a possible D gene (6 bases). This CDR3 has 15 amino acids. V gave up 5 bases and J gave up 7 bases, with 18 bases separating them. Germline V CDR1 and CDR2: SGHTA, FQGNSA. DNA for the CDR3: TGTGCCAGCAGCGGAGGGACCGACGCCGGGAATGAGCAGTTCTTC. Amino acid sequence: CASSGGTDAGNEQFF.

The rearrangement links TRBV5-5 to TRBJ1-2, with D tentatively TRBD1 (6 bases). Between the trimmed V and J ends, which lost 0 bases and 5 bases, there was a span of 14 bases. This CDR3 comprises 15 residues. Germline-derived CDR1 and CDR2 are SGHKS and YYEKEE (reference sequence). The CDR3 DNA is TGTGCCAGCAGCTTGGGGCCGGACAGAGATTATGGCTACACCTTC. It translates to CASSLGPDRDYGYTF. The full variable domain, completed using reference TRBV5-5 and TRBJ1-2, is DAGVTQSPTHLIKTRGQQVTLRCSPISGHKSVSWYQQVLGQGPQFIFQYYEKEERGRGNFPDRFSARQFPNYSSELNVNALLLGDSALYLCASSLGPDRDYGYTFGSGTRLTVV.

In its sample, this clone was seen once. This chain joins TRBV9 and TRBJ2-3; 11 nucleotides line up with TRBD2. From germline, CDR1 is SGDLS and CDR2 YYNGEE. J gave up 4 bases and V 2 bases, and 9 bases lay outside the gene matches. This CDR3 has 17 amino acids. As DNA, the CDR3 is TGTGCCAGCAGCGTCCCCCTTAGCGGGGGGGCAGCAGATACGCAGTATTTT. Protein: CASSVPLSGGAADTQYF.